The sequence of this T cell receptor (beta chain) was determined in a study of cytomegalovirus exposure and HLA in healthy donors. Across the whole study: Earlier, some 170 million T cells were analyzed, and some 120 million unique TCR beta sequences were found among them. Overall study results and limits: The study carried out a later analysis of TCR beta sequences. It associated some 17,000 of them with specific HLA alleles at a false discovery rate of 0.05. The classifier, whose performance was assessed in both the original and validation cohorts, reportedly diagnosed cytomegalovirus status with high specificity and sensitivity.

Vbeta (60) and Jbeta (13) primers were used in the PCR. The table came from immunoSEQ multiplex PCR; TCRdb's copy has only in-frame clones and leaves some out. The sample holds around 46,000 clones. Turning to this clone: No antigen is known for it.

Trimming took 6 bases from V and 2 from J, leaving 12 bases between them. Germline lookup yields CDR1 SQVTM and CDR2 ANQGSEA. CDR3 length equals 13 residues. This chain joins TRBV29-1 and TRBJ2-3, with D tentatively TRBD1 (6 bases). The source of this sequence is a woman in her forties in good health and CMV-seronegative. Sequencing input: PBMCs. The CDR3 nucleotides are TGCAGCGTGGGGGCAGGGAACACAGATACGCAGTATTTT. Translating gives CSVGAGNTDTQYF.